The T cell receptor beta chain under discussion was sequenced for a study of blood T cell repertoires in COVID-19. Study-wide background: There were acute and convalescent COVID-19 samples, and they came from the United States, Italy and Spain. T cells, B-cell-depleted T cells, or PBMCs supplied cDNA or gDNA.

With 6 bases removed from V and 9 bases from J, the gap between germline ends came to 15 bases. The length of the CDR3 is 14 residues. The germline gives CDR1 LGHDT, CDR2 YNNKEL (reference sequence). As originally analysed: Estimated nucleated cell counts came from reference gene primer amplification. Method: immunoSEQ multiplex PCR; TCRdb's copy keeps in-frame clones and lacks some. V, J and clone size reflect that table, while D and trimming were determined from the DNA. This table has about 69,000 clones, nearly 80% appearing once. Material for sequencing was peripheral blood. The TCR sequence derives from a human donor in a cohort sampled during active COVID-19. The chain is built from TRBV3-1 (or the pseudogene TRBV3-2) and TRBJ1-6; D remains ambiguous. CDR3 DNA: TGTGCCAGCAGGCCCTGGGGAGGAAGTTCACCCCTCCACTTT. Amino acid sequence: CASRPWGGSSPLHF.